The 16 T cell receptor beta chains listed next were all sequenced from one sample in a study of T-cell memory formation after mild COVID-19 (dated by TCRdb to 2020 to 2022). Receptor amplification or capture employed 5' RACE. The run used an Illumina NovaSeq 6000. In TCRdb, the public reads were trimmed at Q25 with fastp and aligned with MiXCR, with productive beta chains retained. Every distinct CDR3 protein forms one entry, paired with its most common genes and DNA. Here the sample has about 160,000 distinct CDR3 sequences; roughly 31% occur a single time. Together, the top ten hold more than 10% of the sample. Material for sequencing was PBMCs or a T cell subset sorted from them (not recorded which). The receptors were gathered from an adult woman who had mild COVID-19 (a few samples of this study predate the infection). The sample titles of this study are shuffled in the database, so cell type and time point are left out; the donor was told from shared clones.

This clonotype was observed a few times. The rearrangement uses TRBV12-3 or TRBV12-4 and TRBJ1-1; unclear D gene. This CDR3 is 12 amino acids long. The CDR3 nucleotides read TGTGTCTCGGGCAGGATGAACACTGAAGCTTTCTTT. The encoded protein is CVSGRMNTEAFF.

CDR3 DNA sequence: TGTGCCACACAGGGGCCCCCTGACTATGGCTACACCTTC. Translated, it gives CATQGPPDYGYTF. This chain uses TRBV2 with TRBJ1-2, with 7 bases aligning to TRBD1. Germline CDR1 is SNHLY and CDR2 is FYNNEI. The trim removed 10 bases at V and 3 bases at J, leaving 8 bases unmatched. The CDR3 runs 13 residues.

V gene TRBV29-1 combines with J gene TRBJ1-2; no definite D call. V was trimmed by 5 bases and J by 8 bases, leaving 9 bases between them. The CDR3 covers 10 residues. Germline V CDR1 and CDR2: SQVTM, ANQGSEA. The CDR3 DNA follows: TGCAGCGTTCCCGGGTACGGCTACACCTTC. Residues: CSVPGYGYTF.

The chain carries TRBV9 and TRBJ2-2; 7 nucleotides match TRBD2. V was clipped by 4 bases and J by 5 bases; unmatched bases: 14. The germline gives CDR1 SGDLS, CDR2 YYNGEE. The CDR3 covers 17 residues. Here the CDR3 DNA reads TGTGCCAGCAGCTCCTCAACGGGGGGACGAGGGACCGGGGAGCTGTTTTTT. It codes for CASSSSTGGRGTGELFF. Using reference TRBV9 and TRBJ2-2 for the parts outside the CDR3, the full variable domain is DSGVTQTPKHLITATGQRVTLRCSPRSGDLSVYWYQQSLDQGLQFLIQYYNGEERAKGNILERFSAQQFPDLHSELNLSSLELGDSALYFCASSSSTGGRGTGELFFGEGSRLTVL.

The chain is built from TRBV7-3 and TRBJ2-5, with a weak D call TRBD2 (7 bases). The CDR3 extends over 15 amino acids. The ends were cut back, 5 bases at V and 5 bases at J, with 18 bases in the middle. Per germline, CDR1 SGHTA and CDR2 FQGTGA. The CDR3 sequence is CASSAWGGFLETQYF. CDR3 nucleotides: TGTGCCAGCAGCGCATGGGGGGGCTTTCTGGAGACCCAGTACTTC.

This clonotype came up once. The chain uses TRBV9 and TRBJ2-1, with TRBD2 matching 11 bases. The CDR3 is made up of 16 amino acids. V gave up 2 bases and J gave up 10 bases; unmatched junction bases: 11. Looked up from germline, CDR1 is SGDLS and CDR2 is YYNGEE. CDR3 in DNA: TGTGCCAGCAGCGTGGACCCGGGACTAGCGGAACTGGAGCAGTTCTTC. Protein sequence: CASSVDPGLAELEQFF.

The V and J genes are TRBV14 and TRBJ2-1; 7 bases are a match to TRBD2. CDR1 and CDR2 (germline): SGHDN, FVKESK. With V trimmed by 6 bases and J by 0 bases, 2 bases remained unmatched. The CDR3 runs 14 residues. CDR3 DNA: TGTGCCAGCAGGGAGCGGGGCTCCTACAATGAGCAGTTCTTC. Protein sequence: CASRERGSYNEQFF.

This clonotype has just a few counts. The chain has TRBV7-9 and TRBJ1-4, with no clear D. This CDR3 contains 12 residues. Trimming pared 3 bases from V and 8 bases from J, leaving 7 bases between. CDR1 is SEHNR, CDR2 FQNEAQ, per germline (reference sequence). The CDR3 region has the DNA TGTGCCAGCAGCTTCCGGACGGAAAAACTGTTTTTT. Its protein product is CASSFRTEKLFF.

V is TRBV18 and J is TRBJ1-1; D uncertain. Trimming cost V 3 bases and J 1 base, with 6 bases left between them. The CDR3 is made up of 13 amino acids. Per the germline V gene, CDR1 is KGHSH and CDR2 is LQKENI. CDR3 DNA sequence: TGTGCCAGCTCACCGGACCAGAACACTGAAGCTTTCTTT. Its translation is CASSPDQNTEAFF.

The chain couples TRBV12-3 or TRBV12-4 to TRBJ1-1; a possible D gene is TRBD1 (5 bases). The CDR3 runs to 18 residues. V was shortened by 5 bases and J by 0 bases, with 22 bases between the two germline ends. The CDR3 is CASSPRTIIGLMNTEAFF. The CDR3 DNA reads TGTGCCAGCAGTCCCCGGACAATAATAGGGCTAATGAACACTGAAGCTTTCTTT.

This clonotype appeared a few times. The gene calls are TRBV5-1 and TRBJ2-3; D gene unclear. This CDR3 contains 18 residues. Trimming removed 1 base at V and 0 bases at J, with 18 bases between. Germline V CDR1 and CDR2: SGHRS, YFSETQ. The CDR3 DNA follows: TGCGCCAGCAGCTTGACCCCCCGCGGATACGGTAGCACAGATACGCAGTATTTT. Translating gives CASSLTPRGYGSTDTQYF.

The chain combines TRBV20-1 with TRBJ2-5; D might be TRBD1 (5 bases). Germline V gene lookup returns CDR1 DFQATT and CDR2 SNEGSKA (reference sequence). V lost 5 bases and J lost 3, with 16 bases in between. CDR3 length: 14 amino acids. CDR3 residues: CSAPSSRGKETQYF. CDR3 sequence (DNA): TGCAGTGCTCCCTCTTCTAGGGGTAAAGAGACCCAGTACTTC.

This clonotype showed up many times. The chain recombines TRBV20-1 with TRBJ1-2, with 7 bases fitting TRBD1. CDR3 length: 13 amino acids. Germline V lookup: CDR1 DFQATT, CDR2 SNEGSKA (reference sequence). Trimming cost V 6 bases and J 1 base; bases outside gene matches: 5. The CDR3 nucleotides are TGCAGTGCCCTGGGACAGAATAACTATGGCTACACCTTC. It translates to CSALGQNNYGYTF.

The rearrangement joins TRBV3-1 to TRBJ1-2; D gene unclear. The CDR3 is 11 residues long. V dropped 1 base and J dropped 8 bases, with 5 bases sitting between them. CDR1 LGHDT and CDR2 YNNKEL come from the germline V gene (reference sequence). CDR3 loop: CASSQASGYTF. The CDR3, as DNA: TGTGCCAGCAGCCAAGCGAGCGGCTACACCTTC.

This clonotype has a handful of counts. V and J are TRBV5-1 and TRBJ2-1, with TRBD2 matching 9 bases. The CDR3 is 15 amino acids. Looked up from germline, CDR1 is SGHRS and CDR2 is YFSETQ. V was pared by 4 bases and J by 6 bases, with 8 bases of the junction left unmatched. CDR3 nucleotides: TGCGCCAGCAGCCTCTTAGCGGGAGCCAGCAATGAGCAGTTCTTC. It codes for CASSLLAGASNEQFF.

The J gene is TRBJ1-5, the V gene TRBV5-1; perhaps TRBD1 as D (5 bases). Trimming pared 1 base from V and 4 bases from J, leaving 12 bases between. The germline gives CDR1 SGHRS, CDR2 YFSETQ. The CDR3 spans 15 residues. The DNA for the CDR3 is TGCGCCAGCAGCTTGTCAGGGCAGCGGAATCAGCCCCAGCATTTT. It translates to CASSLSGQRNQPQHF.